This TCR beta chain stems from a study of response to subunit inactivated influenza vaccine. Study outcomes and limitations: The authors put forward the suggestion that each seasonal influenza vaccination may bring in only a limited number of new T cells.

This clonotype was observed a handful of times. Its antigen is unknown. TCRdb redid the calling of the RT-PCR reads with MiXCR, one entry per CDR3 protein. Of roughly 700,000 distinct CDR3 sequences in the sample, about 14% were seen once. The V gene end was trimmed by 5 bases and the J gene end by 4 bases; junction bases not matched to a gene: 7. The CDR3 covers 15 residues. CDR1 and CDR2 from the germline V gene are MNHEY and SMNVEV (reference sequence). The rearrangement joins TRBV27 to TRBJ2-5, with TRBD2 matching over 10 bases. The starting material was PBMCs from blood, obtained around two weeks before vaccination. This clonotype originated in a man aged 50 to 59 who received an inactivated influenza vaccine. CDR3 loop: CASSPASGRGETQYF. Written as DNA, the CDR3 is TGTGCCAGCAGTCCAGCTAGCGGGAGAGGAGAGACCCAGTACTTC.